This is a list of T cell receptor beta chains from one sample in a study of blood T cell repertoires in COVID-19. The data were produced by immunoSEQ multiplex PCR, yet TCRdb's version contains in-frame clones alone and is incomplete. Of roughly 260,000 clones in the sample, roughly 87% are singletons; the top ten hold just over 2.5%. The sequenced material came from PBMCs or T cells enriched from blood (not recorded which). All receptors derive from a woman in her 30s with acute COVID-19. Both conserved end residues are part of each CDR3. Each record gives: D gene, J gene, V gene, CDR3 protein. D genes are given only for firm matches.

TRBD1 | TRBJ2-7 | TRBV9 | CASSVGVGQGYEQYF
TRBD2 | TRBJ2-5 | TRBV4-1 | CASSQGGEQETQYF
- | TRBJ1-1 | TRBV19 | CASSPGDTEAFF
TRBD2 | TRBJ2-3 | TRBV5-1 | CASSLGSGGSTDTQYF
- | TRBJ1-6 | TRBV5-6 | CASSLFLSSYNSPLHF
- | TRBJ2-7 | TRBV5-1 | CASSLGQLIYEQYF
- | TRBJ2-2 | TRBV19 | CASSPGVDTGELFF
- | TRBJ1-5 | TRBV5-5 | CASSFGGNNQPQHF
TRBD1 | TRBJ1-6 | TRBV7-7 | CASSLGQGKPLHF
TRBD1 | TRBJ1-1 | TRBV18 | CASSTATGQGAEAFF
TRBD2 | TRBJ2-2 | TRBV7-9 | CASSSAGASGGANTGELFF
- | TRBJ2-5 | TRBV5-1 | CASFRQAQETQYF
TRBD1 | TRBJ1-1 | TRBV6-5 | CASRRQGMNTEAFF
- | TRBJ1-2 | TRBV6-4 | CASSDDGNYGYTF
TRBD2 | TRBJ2-5 | TRBV12-3/TRBV12-4 | CASTGEGETQYF
TRBD2 | TRBJ2-5 | TRBV5-5 | CASSEGLAGGGETQYF
- | TRBJ1-2 | TRBV3-1/TRBV3-2 | CASSQDTTGYGYTF